Presented here are 4 T cell receptor beta chains from one specimen sequenced in a study of vaccination and CD4 T cells after COVID-19. The antigens of these receptors remain unknown. Oncomine TCR Beta short-read sequencing was applied to DNA from cultured CD4+ T cells. TCRdb re-called the PCR reads with MiXCR, one entry per CDR3 protein. The data hold 9,500 to 12,000 distinct CDR3 sequences, with about 26% observed a single time. The treatment: roughly 10-day PBMC culture with coronavirus spike peptide pools or control peptides (ViraFEST assay). The sequencing used CD4+ T cells from blood, cultured in vitro, collected after SARS-CoV-2 vaccination. These receptors were obtained from a human donor who had recovered from COVID-19.

The rearrangement uses TRBV11-3 and TRBJ2-5; D unresolved. V lost 1 base and J 2 bases, leaving 17 bases between the germline ends. Germline V gene lookup returns CDR1 SGHNT and CDR2 YENEEA. This CDR3 spans 17 amino acids. CDR3: CASSLGGWVAVQETQYF. In DNA, the CDR3 is TGTGCCAGCAGCTTAGGGGGTTGGGTGGCAGTTCAAGAGACCCAGTACTTC. Looking up the rest from reference TRBV11-3 and TRBJ2-5 gives the full variable domain: EAGVVQSPRYKIIEKKQPVAFWCNPISGHNTLYWYLQNLGQGPELLIRYENEEAVDDSQLPKDRFSAERLKGVDSTLKIQPAELGDSAVYLCASSLGGWVAVQETQYFGPGTRLLVL.

This clonotype was counted between two and nine times. The chain links TRBV29-1 to TRBJ2-5; possibly TRBD2 for D (6 bases). This CDR3 has 14 amino acids. Germline V gives CDR1 SQVTM, CDR2 ANQGSEA. The V end was cut by 6 bases, the J end by 0 bases, with 14 bases between. The CDR3 region has the DNA TGCAGCGTCGGGGGACGGATGTACCAAGAGACCCAGTACTTC. Amino acid sequence: CSVGGRMYQETQYF. Looking up the rest from reference TRBV29-1 and TRBJ2-5 gives the full variable domain: SAVISQKPSRDICQRGTSLTIQCQVDSQVTMMFWYRQQPGQSLTLIATANQGSEATYESGFVIDKFPISRPNLTFSTLTVSNMSPEDSSIYLCSVGGRMYQETQYFGPGTRLLVL.

The chain carries TRBV10-3 and TRBJ2-3, with D possibly matching TRBD2 (5 bases). CDR3 size: 16 residues. V lost 5 bases, J lost 0 bases, and 15 bases lay in between. Germline V CDR1 and CDR2: ENHRY, SYGVKD. CDR3 DNA: TGTGCCATCAGTCTAAAGAGAGGGTCTAGCACAGATACGCAGTATTTT. It yields the protein CAISLKRGSSTDTQYF.

This clonotype qualifies as large (0.1 to 1%). The chain links TRBV6-5 to TRBJ2-7; 10 positions agree with TRBD1. The V gene's germline CDR1 is MNHEY and CDR2 SVGAGI. V shed 0 bases, J shed 4 bases, and the junction held 6 bases outside the gene matches. The CDR3 is 16 residues long. The CDR3 spells CASSYSWTGGGYEQYF. CDR3 in DNA: TGTGCCAGCAGTTACTCGTGGACAGGGGGAGGGTACGAGCAGTACTTC.